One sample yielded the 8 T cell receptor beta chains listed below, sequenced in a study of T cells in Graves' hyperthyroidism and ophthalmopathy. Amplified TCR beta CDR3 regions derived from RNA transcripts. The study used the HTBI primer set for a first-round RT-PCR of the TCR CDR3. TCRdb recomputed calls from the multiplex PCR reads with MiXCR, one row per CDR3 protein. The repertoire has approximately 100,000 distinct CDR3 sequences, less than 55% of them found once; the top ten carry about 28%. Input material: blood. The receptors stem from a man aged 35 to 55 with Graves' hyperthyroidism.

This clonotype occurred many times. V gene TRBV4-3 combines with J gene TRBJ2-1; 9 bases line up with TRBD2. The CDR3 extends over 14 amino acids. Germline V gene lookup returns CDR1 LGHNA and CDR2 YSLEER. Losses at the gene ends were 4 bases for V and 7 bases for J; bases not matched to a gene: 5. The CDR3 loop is CASSRGTSGNEQFF. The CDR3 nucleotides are TGCGCCAGCAGCCGCGGAACTAGCGGGAATGAGCAGTTCTTC.

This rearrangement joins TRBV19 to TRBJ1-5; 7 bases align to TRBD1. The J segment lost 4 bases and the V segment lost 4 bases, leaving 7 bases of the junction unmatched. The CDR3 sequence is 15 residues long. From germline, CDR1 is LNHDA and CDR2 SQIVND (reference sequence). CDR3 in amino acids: CASSNGQVTNQPQHF. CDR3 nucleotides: TGTGCCAGTAGTAACGGACAGGTGACAAATCAGCCCCAGCATTTT.

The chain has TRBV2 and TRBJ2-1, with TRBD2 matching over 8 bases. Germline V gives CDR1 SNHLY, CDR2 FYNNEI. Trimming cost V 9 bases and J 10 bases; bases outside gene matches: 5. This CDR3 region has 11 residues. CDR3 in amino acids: CASGTSREQFF. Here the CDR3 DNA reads TGTGCCAGTGGGACTAGTCGGGAGCAGTTCTTC.

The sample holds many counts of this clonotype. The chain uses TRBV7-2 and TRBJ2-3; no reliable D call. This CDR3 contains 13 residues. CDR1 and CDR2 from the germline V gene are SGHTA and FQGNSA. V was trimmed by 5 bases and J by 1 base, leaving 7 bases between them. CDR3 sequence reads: CASSRRGTDTQYF. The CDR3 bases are TGTGCCAGCAGCCGACGCGGCACAGATACGCAGTATTTT.

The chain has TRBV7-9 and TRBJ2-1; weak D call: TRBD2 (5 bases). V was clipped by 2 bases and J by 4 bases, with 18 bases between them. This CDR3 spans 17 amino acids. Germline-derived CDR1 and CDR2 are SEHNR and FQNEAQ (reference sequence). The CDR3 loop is CASSLKFRDSRYNEQFF. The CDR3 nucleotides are TGTGCCAGCAGCTTAAAGTTCCGGGATAGCCGTTACAATGAGCAGTTCTTC.

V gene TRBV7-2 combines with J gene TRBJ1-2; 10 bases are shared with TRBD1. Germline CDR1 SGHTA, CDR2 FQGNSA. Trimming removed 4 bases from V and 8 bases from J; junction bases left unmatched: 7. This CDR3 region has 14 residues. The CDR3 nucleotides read TGTGCCAGCAGCTCGCGACAGGGGGCTTGGGGCTACACCTTC. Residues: CASSSRQGAWGYTF.

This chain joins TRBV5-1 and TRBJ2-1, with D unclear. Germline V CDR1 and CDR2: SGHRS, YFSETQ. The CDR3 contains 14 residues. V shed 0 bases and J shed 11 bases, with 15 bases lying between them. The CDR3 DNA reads TGCGCCAGCAGCTTGGGACCAGAGCTCTATCAGCAGTTCTTC. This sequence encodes CASSLGPELYQQFF.

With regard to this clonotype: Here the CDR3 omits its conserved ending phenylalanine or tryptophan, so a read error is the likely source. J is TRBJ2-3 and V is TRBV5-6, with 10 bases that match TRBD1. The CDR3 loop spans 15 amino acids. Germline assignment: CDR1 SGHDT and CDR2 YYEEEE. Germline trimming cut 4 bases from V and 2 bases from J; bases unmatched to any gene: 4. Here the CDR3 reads CASSADRGATDTQYC. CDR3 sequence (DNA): TGTGCCAGCAGCGCGGACAGGGGGGCCACAGATACGCAGTATTGT.